This T cell receptor beta chain stems from a study of T cell repertoires in ileal Crohn's disease. Time point here: neoterminal ileum biopsy at postoperative endoscopy, about 6 months after surgery. Germline V CDR1 and CDR2: SEHNR, FQNEAQ (reference sequence). The CDR3 covers 11 residues. The V end was cut by 8 bases, the J end by 5 bases, with 8 bases between. Assay used: immunoSEQ multiplex PCR; TCRdb lists only in-frame clones, some missing. The sample holds roughly 5,500 clones, about 83% seen once. The TCR sequence derives from an adult with Crohn's disease. The gene calls are TRBV7-9 and TRBJ2-3; D unclear. Sequencing used ileal tissue. The CDR3 sequence: CASSLRDTQYF. As DNA, the CDR3 is TGTGCCAGCTCCCTTAGAGATACGCAGTATTTT.